This entry describes one T cell receptor (beta chain). Its target antigen remains unknown. Nothing much larger sits one base from this clone, and base qualities are not available. This sample was taken from a study of T cell repertoires in cytomegalovirus infection (dated by TCRdb to the late 2010s). A note on the overall study: Donor HLA type was relevant to the analysis, because carriage of CMV infection together with the matching HLA type was indicated by public TCR beta signatures. What the work shows at the level of the full study, not this receptor alone: In both this cohort and an independent cohort of more than 350 donors, the cumulative frequency of public TCR beta family members distinguished carriers of CMV infection plus the relevant HLA type. In the ex vivo response, HLA-C-restricted CMV-specific TCR beta clonotypes were dominant, and in two of eight donors the single most frequent clonotype came from this HLA-C-restricted group.

Reading the germline V gene (reference sequence) gives CDR1 DFQATT and CDR2 SNEGSKA. The CDR3 contains 15 residues, cysteine and phenylalanine counted. This entry keeps only the CDR3 DNA: 45 bases, framed from base 1. Ends trimmed: V by 3 bases, J by 1 base; bases unmatched to a gene: 5. Instrument used: Illumina HiSeq 1500. The raw public data were reprocessed by TCRdb itself: fastp quality trimming at Q25, MiXCR clonotype calling, in-frame beta chains only. Identical CDR3 protein sequences are pooled into one entry, listed with their most common genes and DNA. The sample includes some 700,000 distinct CDR3 sequences, with 35% observed a single time. The ten top clones hold roughly 2.8% of the sample.

The sequence joins TRBV20-1 to TRBJ2-7; TRBD2 lines up with 11 middle nucleotides. The sample comprised PBMCs. This clonotype was sampled from a human donor in good health (CMV status not recorded). Some clones in this sample may be carry-over from other donors' samples. The nucleotide sequence is TGCAGTGCTAGTGGGCCTAGCGGGAGGTCCTACGAGCAGTACTTC. The translation is CSASGPSGRSYEQYF.